One sample yielded the 12 T cell receptor beta chains listed below, sequenced in a study of CD8 T cells in ankylosing spondylitis. MiXCR, applied by TCRdb to the 5' RACE reads, yields one record per CDR3 protein. The sample has 100,000 or so distinct CDR3 sequences; around 8.5% are singletons. Study-level points and caveats: Roughly eight highly homologous variants formed a TCR beta motif that appeared characteristic of ankylosing spondylitis blood.

Their target antigens are unknown. Sequencing input: blood, either unsorted or a sorted T cell fraction (not recorded which). The source of these receptors is a male donor with ankylosing spondylitis.

V gene TRBV7-9 combines with J gene TRBJ2-1; 8 bases line up with TRBD1. CDR3 length: 14 amino acids. The germline gives CDR1 SEHNR, CDR2 FQNEAQ (reference sequence). The trim removed 10 bases at V and 3 bases at J, leaving 8 bases unmatched. CDR3 DNA sequence: TGTGCCATTAGCCAGGGGGCGAGCTACAATGAGCAGTTCTTC. This encodes CAISQGASYNEQFF.

This clonotype was detected many times. The chain carries TRBV5-1 and TRBJ2-7, with 9 bases lining up with TRBD1. Germline loops: CDR1 SGHRS, CDR2 YFSETQ. V shed 5 bases and J 0 bases; nucleotides not matched to a gene: 3. The CDR3 is 14 residues long. The CDR3 DNA follows: TGCGCCAGCAGAGGGACAGGGAGCTCCTACGAGCAGTACTTC. Its translation: CASRGTGSSYEQYF.

At least ten counts were recorded for this clonotype. This chain uses TRBV12-3 or TRBV12-4 with TRBJ2-5; 7 nucleotides agree with TRBD2. There are 14 residues in the CDR3. Unmatched junction bases numbered 11, after V lost 8 bases and J lost 5 bases. CDR3 DNA sequence: TGTGCCAGCCTATTGGGGGGGAGCGGGGAGACCCAGTACTTC. It codes for CASLLGGSGETQYF.

The CDR3 coding sequence is TGTGCCAGCAGCCGAGGGACAGGGGTAGGGACCGGGGAGCTGTTTTTT. Protein product: CASSRGTGVGTGELFF. The J gene is TRBJ2-2, the V gene TRBV7-7; 10 bases fit TRBD1. The CDR3 contains 16 residues. CDR1 is SSHAT and CDR2 is FNYEAQ in the germline V gene (reference sequence). Trimming cost V 5 bases and J 5 bases; bases outside gene matches: 8.

The CDR3 loop is CASSLLGFTEAFF. The CDR3, as DNA: TGTGCCAGCAGTTTACTTGGGTTCACTGAAGCTTTCTTT. The V call is TRBV27, the J call TRBJ1-1; the D is unclear. Germline V gives CDR1 MNHEY, CDR2 SMNVEV (reference sequence). Trimming cost V 2 bases and J 4 bases, with 8 bases left between them. This CDR3 is built from 13 residues.

This clonotype was picked up many times. The chain has TRBV3-1 and TRBJ2-2; tentative D call: TRBD1 (5 bases). The germline V gene encodes CDR1 LGHDT and CDR2 YNNKEL (reference sequence). The CDR3 consists of 15 residues. V was clipped by 1 base and J by 3 bases, with 9 bases between them. The CDR3 region is CASSQGGRDTGELFF. The DNA of the CDR3 is TGTGCCAGCAGCCAAGGGGGCCGGGACACCGGGGAGCTGTTTTTT.

This clonotype was counted between two and nine times. The chain is built from TRBV15 and TRBJ1-1; D call uncertain. The germline V gene encodes CDR1 LNHNV and CDR2 YYDKDF (reference sequence). This CDR3 comprises 14 residues. Trimming removed 0 bases from V and 7 bases from J, with 12 bases in between. The CDR3 loop is CATSRDEVGVEAFF. In DNA form, the CDR3 reads TGTGCCACCAGCAGAGATGAGGTGGGAGTTGAAGCTTTCTTT.

This clonotype has at least ten counts. This chain uses TRBV7-9 with TRBJ2-5, with TRBD2 identical over 8 bases. Germline-derived CDR1 and CDR2 are SEHNR and FQNEAQ (reference sequence). CDR3 length equals 15 residues. The junction had 9 bases not matched to a gene; V was cut back by 5 bases and J by 4 bases. The CDR3 DNA reads TGTGCCAGCAGCCCAGCGGGAGATGTGCTAGAGACCCAGTACTTC. It encodes CASSPAGDVLETQYF. Together with reference TRBV7-9 and TRBJ2-5, the CDR3 gives the full variable domain: DTGVSQNPRHKITKRGQNVTFRCDPISEHNRLYWYRQTLGQGPEFLTYFQNEAQLEKSRLLSDRFSAERPKGSFSTLEIQRTEQGDSAMYLCASSPAGDVLETQYFGPGTRLLVL.

This clonotype was seen ten or more times. The chain has TRBV12-3 or TRBV12-4 and TRBJ2-1; 8 bases map to TRBD2. V shed 5 bases and J 9 bases; nucleotides not matched to a gene: 9. The CDR3 spans 14 residues. Here the CDR3 DNA reads TGTGCCAGCAGTCCGCACGGGAGGGTCGGTGAGCAGTTCTTC. As protein: CASSPHGRVGEQFF.

Ten or more counts support this clonotype. The rearrangement uses TRBV29-1 and TRBJ2-7; weak D call: TRBD2 (6 bases). The germline V and J ends were trimmed by 6 bases and 4 bases, with 16 bases remaining between them. Germline V gene sequence: CDR1 SQVTM, CDR2 ANQGSEA. The CDR3 is 13 amino acids. The CDR3 DNA reads TGCAGCGTCGCTGGGGGGAAAGATTACGAGCAGTACTTC. It yields the protein CSVAGGKDYEQYF.

This clonotype was picked up many times. The chain is built from TRBV3-1 and TRBJ2-1, with D hard to call. CDR1 is LGHDT and CDR2 is YNNKEL in the germline V gene (reference sequence). The CDR3 runs 14 residues. Trimming stripped 0 bases from V and 4 bases from J, with 7 bases between. Here the CDR3 reads CASSQEVRYNEQFF. CDR3 nucleotide sequence: TGTGCCAGCAGCCAAGAAGTGCGGTACAATGAGCAGTTCTTC.

The rearrangement joins TRBV5-6 to TRBJ2-7; 7 positions match TRBD1. J lost 3 bases, V lost 4 bases, and 7 bases had no gene match. Germline V gene sequence: CDR1 SGHDT, CDR2 YYEEEE. This CDR3 has 14 amino acids. The CDR3 here is CASSVGGGFYEQYV. The CDR3 coding sequence is TGTGCCAGCAGCGTAGGGGGCGGTTTCTACGAGCAGTACGTC.